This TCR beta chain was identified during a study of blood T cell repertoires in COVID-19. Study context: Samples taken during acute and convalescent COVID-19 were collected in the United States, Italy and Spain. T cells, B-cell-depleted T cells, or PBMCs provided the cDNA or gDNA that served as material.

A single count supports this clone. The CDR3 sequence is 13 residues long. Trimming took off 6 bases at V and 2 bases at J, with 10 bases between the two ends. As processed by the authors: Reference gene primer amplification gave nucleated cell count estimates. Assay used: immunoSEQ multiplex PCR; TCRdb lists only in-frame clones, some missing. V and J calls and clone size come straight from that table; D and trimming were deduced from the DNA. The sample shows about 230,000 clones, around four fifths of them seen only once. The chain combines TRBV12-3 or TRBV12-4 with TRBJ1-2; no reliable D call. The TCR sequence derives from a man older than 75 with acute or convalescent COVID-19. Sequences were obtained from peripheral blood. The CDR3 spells CASSSGSNYGYTF. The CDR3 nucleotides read TGTGCCAGCAGCTCGGGGTCGAACTATGGCTACACCTTC.